Below are 16 T cell receptor beta chains sequenced from a single sample in a study of T cell responses to AZD1222 COVID-19 vaccine. TCRdb's copy holds only in-frame clones and misses some; the assay was immunoSEQ multiplex PCR. The sample carries some 130,000 clones, approximately 93% recorded once. The starting material was peripheral blood, obtained on day 0 of AZD1222 vaccination. These receptors were obtained from an adult in good health.

In this sample, this clone turned up once. This rearrangement joins TRBV6-5 to TRBJ1-4; D not resolved. Germline loops: CDR1 MNHEY, CDR2 SVGAGI. This CDR3 is built from 15 residues. V lost 5 bases and J lost 0, with 10 bases in between. The DNA of the CDR3 is TGTGCCAGCAGTCTCCACAGCTCAACTAATGAAAAACTGTTTTTT. Amino acid sequence: CASSLHSSTNEKLFF.

This chain links TRBV7-2 with TRBJ1-1; weak D call: TRBD1 (5 bases). The germline V and J ends were trimmed by 1 base and 4 bases, with 7 bases remaining between them. This CDR3 contains 13 residues. Germline assignment: CDR1 SGHTA and CDR2 FQGNSA. Here the CDR3 DNA reads TGTGCCAGCAGCTTAGAGGGACTCACTGAAGCTTTCTTT. Its protein is CASSLEGLTEAFF.

The chain joins TRBV28 to TRBJ1-2, with D uncertain. CDR1 and CDR2 (germline): MDHEN, SYDVKM. Between the trimmed V and J ends, which lost 7 bases and 2 bases, there was a span of 5 bases. This CDR3 spans 11 amino acids. CDR3 protein: CASTSNYGYTF. The CDR3 bases are TGTGCCAGCACCTCGAACTATGGCTACACCTTC.

The chain combines TRBV19 with TRBJ2-3, with TRBD2 as a possible D gene (5 bases). Germline CDR1 and CDR2: LNHDA and SQIVND (reference sequence). This CDR3 spans 14 amino acids. V lost 5 bases and J lost 6, with 15 bases in between. The CDR3 spells CASSLRLAGDTQYF. DNA for the CDR3: TGTGCCAGTAGTTTAAGGCTAGCCGGGGATACGCAGTATTTT.

This sequence joins TRBV19 and TRBJ1-5; 7 bases map to TRBD1. The CDR3 runs to 15 residues. With 8 bases clipped from V and 2 bases from J, the junction kept 9 bases outside the gene matches. The V gene's germline CDR1 is LNHDA and CDR2 SQIVND (reference sequence). CDR3 region: CASSFSGTGNQPQHF. The DNA of the CDR3 is TGTGCCAGTTCCTTCTCCGGGACAGGCAATCAGCCCCAGCATTTT.

This chain uses TRBV13 with TRBJ2-7; possibly TRBD1 for D (6 bases). Germline values: CDR1 PRHDT, CDR2 FYEKMQ (reference sequence). Trimming stripped 5 bases from V and 1 base from J, with 9 bases between. The CDR3 sequence is 13 residues long. Here the CDR3 DNA reads TGTGCCAGCAGCGAGGGGACATCCTACGAGCAGTACTTC. It codes for CASSEGTSYEQYF.

The chain recombines TRBV11-1 with TRBJ1-1; TRBD1 aligns across 9 bases. CDR3 size: 16 residues. Trimming at V came to 5 bases and at J to 5 bases, leaving 12 bases not matched to a gene. CDR1 is SGHAT, CDR2 FQDESV, per germline (reference sequence). The CDR3 DNA follows: TGTGCCAGCAGCATCCTGGGACAGGGTTATTCGACTGAAGCTTTCTTT. Protein: CASSILGQGYSTEAFF.

This chain joins TRBV5-8 and TRBJ1-4, with D possibly TRBD1 on 5 matching bases. CDR1 and CDR2 (germline): SGHTS, YDEGEE. CDR3 length: 12 residues. The V and J ends lost 7 bases and 8 bases respectively, with 12 bases between them. CDR3 sequence (DNA): TGTGCCAGCGGGGGTGGCGGAGAAAAACTGTTTTTT. Its translation is CASGGGGEKLFF.

The chain combines TRBV7-2 with TRBJ2-7, with D perhaps matching TRBD2 (5 bases). In germline, CDR1 is SGHTA, CDR2 FQGNSA. Between the trimmed V and J ends, which lost 6 bases and 0 bases, there was a span of 9 bases. The CDR3 is 13 residues long. This chain's CDR3 is CASRTGNSYEQYF. CDR3 sequence (DNA): TGTGCCAGCAGAACCGGGAACTCCTACGAGCAGTACTTC.

This chain links TRBV28 with TRBJ2-3; D may correspond to TRBD1 or TRBD2 (5 bases each). CDR3 length: 15 amino acids. V lost 2 bases, J lost 2 bases, and 11 bases lay in between. CDR1 and CDR2 from the germline V gene are MDHEN and SYDVKM. The CDR3 loop is CASSLRDGYTDTQYF. CDR3 coding DNA: TGTGCCAGCAGTTTAAGGGACGGATACACAGATACGCAGTATTTT.

This chain uses TRBV3-1 (or the pseudogene TRBV3-2) with TRBJ1-6; D not certain. The CDR3 runs to 16 residues. CDR1 and CDR2 from the germline V gene are LGHDT and YNNKEL (reference sequence). Trimming removed 3 bases from V and 4 bases from J, with 13 bases in between. CDR3 in amino acids: CASSQTPDGYNSPLHF. The CDR3 DNA reads as TGTGCCAGCAGCCAGACCCCGGACGGTTATAATTCACCCCTCCACTTT.

CDR3 loop: CASSLDRGNEKLFF. DNA for the CDR3: TGCGCCAGCAGCTTGGACAGGGGAAATGAAAAACTGTTTTTT. This sequence joins TRBV5-1 and TRBJ1-4; 7 bases fit TRBD1. This CDR3 spans 14 amino acids. Germline V gene data show CDR1 as SGHRS and CDR2 as YFSETQ. Trimming at V came to 0 bases and at J to 5 bases, leaving 1 base not matched to a gene.

The chain couples TRBV7-2 to TRBJ2-2, with D hard to call. The CDR3 runs 16 residues. The V gene's germline CDR1 is SGHTA and CDR2 FQGNSA. Trimming pared 3 bases from V and 1 base from J, leaving 12 bases between. CDR3 loop: CASSFHQAGNTGELFF. The DNA of the CDR3 is TGTGCCAGCAGCTTCCACCAGGCTGGGAACACCGGGGAGCTGTTTTTT. Full variable domain (rest looked up from reference TRBV7-2 and TRBJ2-2): GAGVSQSPSNKVTEKGKDVELRCDPISGHTALYWYRQSLGQGLEFLIYFQGNSAPDKSGLPSDRFSAERTGGSVSTLTIQRTQQEDSAVYLCASSFHQAGNTGELFFGEGSRLTVL.

The chain links TRBV6-1 to TRBJ1-6; TRBD1 agrees at 9 bases. The germline V gene has CDR1 MNHNS and CDR2 SASEGT. This CDR3 comprises 16 residues. The trim removed 4 bases at V and 9 bases at J, leaving 10 bases unmatched. The CDR3: CASSAFRQGGGSPLHF. The CDR3 region has the DNA TGTGCCAGCAGTGCCTTCCGACAGGGGGGTGGTTCACCCCTCCACTTT.

The J gene is TRBJ1-1, the V gene TRBV28; 8 bases align to TRBD1. Germline CDR1 reads MDHEN; CDR2 reads SYDVKM. The J segment lost 5 bases and the V segment lost 5 bases, leaving 10 bases of the junction unmatched. The CDR3 runs 15 residues. The CDR3 region is CASSLQGGVRTEAFF. CDR3 DNA sequence: TGTGCCAGCAGTCTACAGGGGGGTGTGCGGACTGAAGCTTTCTTT.

The chain employs TRBV29-1 and TRBJ1-2; D gene uncertain. CDR3 length: 13 residues. Trimming took 6 bases from V and 0 from J, leaving 11 bases between them. Germline CDR1 SQVTM, CDR2 ANQGSEA. The CDR3 nucleotides read TGCAGCGTCCCCAGTAAGACTAACTATGGCTACACCTTC. This translates into CSVPSKTNYGYTF.